This TCR beta chain is drawn from a study of T cells in Graves' hyperthyroidism and ophthalmopathy. Trimming at V came to 3 bases and at J to 0 bases, leaving 12 bases not matched to a gene. Germline V gene lookup returns CDR1 DFQATT and CDR2 SNEGSKA (reference sequence). The length of the CDR3 is 18 residues. Absence of ophthalmopathy progression within 18 months defined stable Graves' hyperthyroidism. The hyperthyroidism patients had all been newly diagnosed, and their disease duration was under 2 months. Their ages ranged from 18 to 65 years. Amplification targeted TCR beta CDR3 regions from RNA transcripts. HTBI primers were employed in a first-round RT-PCR of the TCR CDR3. TCRdb analysed the multiplex PCR reads with MiXCR anew, one entry per CDR3 protein. The repertoire holds fewer than 550,000 distinct CDR3 sequences, with roughly 14% as singletons.

The rearrangement joins TRBV20-1 to TRBJ2-3, with 10 bases fitting TRBD2. This TCR derives from a woman under 30 with Graves' hyperthyroidism. The sequencing sample was made of blood. CDR3 sequence reads: CSASGLADVPESTDTQYF. The DNA for the CDR3 is TGCAGTGCTAGCGGACTAGCGGACGTCCCGGAAAGCACAGATACGCAGTATTTT.